Below are 3 T cell receptor beta chains sequenced from a single sample in a study of T cells after yellow fever vaccination. TCRdb ran MiXCR on the 5' RACE reads and lists one entry per CDR3 protein. The repertoire holds some 350,000 distinct CDR3 sequences, roughly 8.7% seen once, with about 20% in the top ten. The specimen was PBMCs, collected on the day of the first yellow fever vaccination. These receptors were obtained from a man in his late teens or twenties who received the YFV17D yellow fever vaccine.

This clonotype has a handful of counts. DNA of the CDR3: TGTGCCAGCAGTTACACCGGGACAGCCTCCCCAGGGACCCAGTACTTC. As protein: CASSYTGTASPGTQYF. This chain uses TRBV6-5 with TRBJ2-5; 7 nucleotides match TRBD1. CDR1 and CDR2 from the germline V gene are MNHEY and SVGAGI. The CDR3 covers 16 residues. Unmatched junction bases numbered 13, after V lost 2 bases and J lost 7 bases.

The V call is TRBV11-2, the J call TRBJ2-5, with D unresolved. CDR3 size: 13 residues. The V gene's germline CDR1 is SGHAT and CDR2 FQNNGV. The germline V and J ends were trimmed by 5 bases and 2 bases, with 9 bases remaining between them. The CDR3 DNA follows: TGTGCCAGCAGCGCGGTGGGTCAAGAGACCCAGTACTTC. Protein: CASSAVGQETQYF.

The gene calls are TRBV19 and TRBJ1-2; TRBD1 agrees at 7 bases. The J segment lost 4 bases and the V segment lost 8 bases, leaving 10 bases of the junction unmatched. CDR1 and CDR2 from the germline V gene are LNHDA and SQIVND (reference sequence). The CDR3 loop spans 14 amino acids. The CDR3 sequence is CASGYPGQFYGYTF. In nucleotides, the CDR3 is TGTGCCAGTGGTTATCCGGGACAGTTCTATGGCTACACCTTC.